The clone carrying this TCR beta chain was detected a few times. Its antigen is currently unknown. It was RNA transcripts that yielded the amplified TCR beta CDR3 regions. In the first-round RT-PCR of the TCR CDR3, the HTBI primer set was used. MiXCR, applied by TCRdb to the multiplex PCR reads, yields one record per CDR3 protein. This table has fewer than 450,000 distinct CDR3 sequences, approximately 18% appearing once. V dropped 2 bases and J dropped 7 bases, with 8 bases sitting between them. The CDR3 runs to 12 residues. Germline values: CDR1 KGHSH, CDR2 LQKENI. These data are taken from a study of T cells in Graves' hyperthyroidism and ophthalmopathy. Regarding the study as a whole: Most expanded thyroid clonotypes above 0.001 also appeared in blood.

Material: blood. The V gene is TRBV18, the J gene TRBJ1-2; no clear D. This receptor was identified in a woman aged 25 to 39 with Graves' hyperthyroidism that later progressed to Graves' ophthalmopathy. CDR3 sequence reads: CASSPNLIGYTF. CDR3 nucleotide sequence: TGTGCCAGCTCACCAAACCTAATTGGCTACACCTTC.